This T cell receptor (beta chain) stems from a study of blood T cells in healthy people across ages. Next came a second PCR, run for about 7 to 12 cycles, which used a sample-barcoded 5' primer along with a J-beta primer mix. Tags on each cDNA molecule came from a template-switch adaptor with 12 random nucleotides. Individual samples furnished no less than 2.5 million CDR3-containing paired-end reads apiece. In TCRdb, the 5' RACE reads were re-called with MiXCR into one record per CDR3 protein. This sample yields about 1,800,000 distinct CDR3 sequences, of which roughly 30% are seen a single time; 7.7% belongs to the top ten. Study conclusions and caveats: When set beside aged donors, long-lived donors presented more naive CD4+ cells and higher diversity.

Extracted total RNA amounted to at least 6 micrograms for each sample. CDR3 length equals 15 residues. Trimming left V 0 bases short and J 2 bases short, with 8 bases between. Concerning this clonotype itself: Its specificity is unknown.

The clonotype comes from a woman aged 25 to 39 in good health. The chain couples TRBV12-3 or TRBV12-4 to TRBJ2-4; D not certain. Sequences were obtained from blood. CDR3 nucleotide sequence: TGTGCCAGCAGTTTAGCGCCCACAACCAAAAACATTCAGTACTTC. Translating gives CASSLAPTTKNIQYF.